This TCR beta chain is from a study of blood T cells in healthy people across ages. Study-level findings and limits: Older age went with lower TCR beta diversity per million T cells, in a roughly linear way.

Sample-barcoded 5' priming and a J-beta primer mix drove a second PCR of roughly 6 to 12 cycles. Using its own MiXCR run on the 5' RACE reads, TCRdb lists one record per CDR3 protein. The sample lists 1.5 million to 2 million distinct CDR3 sequences, around 50% occurring once. CDR1 is SGHKS and CDR2 is YYEKEE in the germline V gene (reference sequence). This CDR3 region has 17 residues. With 1 base removed from V and 8 bases from J, the gap between germline ends came to 21 bases. Note on this clonotype: Its target is unknown.

The TCR sequence derives from a woman aged 40-49 years in good health. V is TRBV5-5 and J is TRBJ1-4, with D hard to call. The sample consisted of blood. This chain's CDR3 is CASSLRQDGKRREKLFF. Here the CDR3 DNA reads TGTGCCAGCAGCTTGCGCCAAGACGGAAAGAGGCGAGAAAAACTGTTTTTT.